This T cell receptor (beta chain) was identified in a study of blood T cell repertoires in COVID-19. Looking at the study overall: Some COVID-19 samples were acute and others convalescent; all came from the United States, Italy and Spain.

V dropped 4 bases and J dropped 11 bases, with 12 bases sitting between them. This CDR3 comprises 12 residues. Germline values: CDR1 LNHDA, CDR2 SQIVND (reference sequence). In the study's own analysis: Estimation of nucleated cell counts relied on the amplification of reference gene primers. Sequenced by immunoSEQ multiplex PCR; TCRdb stores in-frame clones only, minus some. From that table come the V and J calls and clone size; the DNA was used to work out D and trimming. The sample yields 210,000 or so clones, roughly 89% seen once. This chain connects TRBV19 to TRBJ1-5; weak D call: TRBD1 (5 bases). This TCR came from a man between 35 and 55 years old with acute or convalescent COVID-19. The sequenced sample consisted of peripheral blood. The CDR3 DNA follows: TGTGCCAGTAGTACTTTGGGGGGGGCCCAGCATTTT. Encoded protein: CASSTLGGAQHF.